A selection of T cell receptor beta chains follows, all from one sample in a study of control samples from healthy donors and cancer patients. Assay: immunoSEQ multiplex PCR; the TCRdb copy retains only in-frame clones and omits some. The table lists some 100,000 clones, roughly 86% of them singletons. The sequenced sample consisted of blood. These TCRs come from a woman aged 45-59 years in good health. The CDR3 runs from the conserved cysteine through the conserved F or W.

v_call,cdr3_aa
TRBV5-6,CASSLERVNTEAFF
TRBV12-3/TRBV12-4,CASSPILETQYF
TRBV5-1,CASSLTNKGTEAFF
TRBV4-1,CASSQGPPTSGPTDTQYF
TRBV28,CASSFPYTGGNTIYF
TRBV29-1,CSARPGGTGELFF
TRBV12-5,CASGLGTSASSEQYF
TRBV4-2,CASSQEGTGYHGYTF
TRBV5-1,CASSLVPSGNYNEQFF
TRBV6-2/TRBV6-3,CASSFEGLNQPQHF
TRBV18,CASSQGSHNEQFF
TRBV6-4,CASSGGPSINQPQHF
TRBV19,CASSDRPTVLNTEAFF
TRBV21-1,CASSKPPRNYSNQPQHF
TRBV9,CASSAGTGHQPQHF
TRBV11-2,CASSLNRGTGRAWELFF
TRBV6-5,CASRSNTEAFF
TRBV18,CASSPQLGQGVPRF
TRBV19,CASRPLEGEGYTF
TRBV11-2,CASSFGGKGEKLFF